Following are 22 T cell receptor beta chains from one sample sequenced in a study of T-cell memory formation after mild COVID-19 (dated by TCRdb to the early 2020s). The library was generated by 5' RACE. Sequencing relied on an Illumina NovaSeq 6000. The public sequencing data were trimmed at Q25 with fastp and processed into clonotypes with MiXCR by TCRdb, which kept only in-frame beta chains. Each entry merges the rows of one CDR3 protein and shows their most common DNA and genes. This sample gives 92,000 or so distinct CDR3 sequences in total; about an eighth of them show up just once. The ten most abundant clones make up approximately 26% of the sample. The sequenced sample was PBMCs or a T cell subset sorted from them (not recorded which). The receptors here all came from an adult woman who had mild COVID-19 (a few samples of this study predate the infection). The sample titles of this study are shuffled in the database, so cell type and time point are left out; the donor was told from shared clones.

The V call is TRBV7-6, the J call TRBJ1-5, with D unclear. The germline gives CDR1 SGHVS, CDR2 FNYEAQ. There are 13 residues in the CDR3. With 1 base removed from V and 5 bases from J, the gap between germline ends came to 6 bases. Written as DNA, the CDR3 is TGTGCCAGCAGCTTAGATACGGATCAGCCCCAGCATTTT. Amino acid sequence: CASSLDTDQPQHF.

The sample holds a few counts of this clonotype. The chain couples TRBV6-2 or TRBV6-3 to TRBJ2-7; D gene unclear. In germline, CDR1 is MNHEY, CDR2 SVGEGT. The length of the CDR3 is 12 residues. With 8 bases removed from V and 2 bases from J, the gap between germline ends came to 10 bases. This CDR3 reads CASFSGTYEQYF. As DNA, the CDR3 is TGTGCCAGCTTTAGTGGGACCTACGAGCAGTACTTC.

This chain uses TRBV5-5 with TRBJ2-1, with 11 positions matching TRBD2. V lost 4 bases, J lost 7 bases, and 7 bases stayed unmatched. This CDR3 contains 15 residues. Germline V gene lookup returns CDR1 SGHKS and CDR2 YYEKEE (reference sequence). This CDR3 reads CASSASGGSRNEQFF. The CDR3 DNA sequence: TGTGCCAGCAGCGCTAGCGGGGGGTCGCGGAATGAGCAGTTCTTC. Based on the CDR3 plus reference TRBV5-5 and TRBJ2-1, the full variable domain is DAGVTQSPTHLIKTRGQQVTLRCSPISGHKSVSWYQQVLGQGPQFIFQYYEKEERGRGNFPDRFSARQFPNYSSELNVNALLLGDSALYLCASSASGGSRNEQFFGPGTRLTVL.

The chain has TRBV11-2 and TRBJ2-7, with D maybe TRBD2 (5 bases). The CDR3 contains 15 residues. V was shortened by 2 bases and J by 0 bases, with 11 bases between the two germline ends. The V gene's germline CDR1 is SGHAT and CDR2 FQNNGV. The CDR3 here is CASSLTGILSYEQYF. The CDR3 nucleotides are TGTGCCAGCAGCTTAACGGGGATTCTCTCCTACGAGCAGTACTTC.

CDR3 bases: TGTGCCAGCAGCGTAGCAGGGGGTGGGGCCAACGTCCTGACTTTC. Its protein product is CASSVAGGGANVLTF. The chain is built from TRBV9 and TRBJ2-6; 7 positions agree with TRBD1. The CDR3 is 15 amino acids. Germline V CDR1 and CDR2: SGDLS, YYNGEE. V lost 0 bases, J lost 3 bases, and 0 bases stayed unmatched. The whole variable domain, filled in from reference TRBV9 and TRBJ2-6, reads DSGVTQTPKHLITATGQRVTLRCSPRSGDLSVYWYQQSLDQGLQFLIQYYNGEERAKGNILERFSAQQFPDLHSELNLSSLELGDSALYFCASSVAGGGANVLTFGAGSRLTVL.

This clonotype was observed a few times. The chain recombines TRBV27 with TRBJ1-1, with D maybe TRBD1 (5 bases). V was trimmed by 6 bases and J by 0 bases, leaving 8 bases between them. The CDR3 covers 13 residues. CDR1 and CDR2 (germline): MNHEY, SMNVEV (reference sequence). The CDR3 nucleotides read TGTGCCAGCAGGCCACAGGTGAACACTGAAGCTTTCTTT. It translates to CASRPQVNTEAFF.

This clonotype was detected a few times. V and J are TRBV27 and TRBJ1-2; D remains unclear. This CDR3 comprises 15 residues. With 10 bases removed from V and 2 bases from J, the gap between germline ends came to 20 bases. Germline CDR1 and CDR2: MNHEY and SMNVEV (reference sequence). CDR3 nucleotides: TGTGCCAACCGTTCCTCCCAAGGGAGAAACTATGGCTACACCTTC. This encodes CANRSSQGRNYGYTF.

This clonotype was seen many times. The chain joins TRBV29-1 to TRBJ2-7; D possibly corresponds to TRBD2 (6 bases). Trimming removed 7 bases from V and 1 base from J, with 14 bases in between. The CDR3 extends over 13 amino acids. Germline V gene data show CDR1 as SQVTM and CDR2 as ANQGSEA. CDR3 residues: CSGTPGESYEQYF. The CDR3 bases are TGCAGCGGTACACCGGGAGAGTCCTACGAGCAGTACTTC.

In this sample, this clonotype turned up many times. This chain links TRBV2 with TRBJ2-3, with D maybe TRBD1 (5 bases). This CDR3 contains 15 residues. Germline CDR1 reads SNHLY; CDR2 reads FYNNEI. V was shortened by 4 bases and J by 2 bases, with 13 bases between the two germline ends. CDR3 sequence reads: CASSGTPWNTDTQYF. The CDR3 coding sequence is TGTGCCAGCAGTGGGACACCCTGGAACACAGATACGCAGTATTTT.

The chain is built from TRBV7-9 and TRBJ2-7, with D possibly being TRBD2 (6 bases). The germline V gene encodes CDR1 SEHNR and CDR2 FQNEAQ (reference sequence). The CDR3 is made up of 15 amino acids. Trimming took 4 bases from V and 3 from J, leaving 16 bases between them. The CDR3 loop is CASSSARDSYYEQYF. CDR3 DNA sequence: TGTGCCAGCAGCTCGGCCCGGGACTCGTACTACGAGCAGTACTTC. Looking up the rest from reference TRBV7-9 and TRBJ2-7 gives the full variable domain: DTGVSQNPRHKITKRGQNVTFRCDPISEHNRLYWYRQTLGQGPEFLTYFQNEAQLEKSRLLSDRFSAERPKGSFSTLEIQRTEQGDSAMYLCASSSARDSYYEQYFGPGTRLTVT.

The table lists this clonotype with many counts. The CDR3 spells CASRSGSSYEQYF. CDR3 in DNA: TGTGCCAGCAGAAGCGGTTCCTCCTACGAGCAGTACTTC. The chain links TRBV7-9 to TRBJ2-7, with D perhaps matching TRBD2 (5 bases). This CDR3 region has 13 residues. Germline lookup yields CDR1 SEHNR and CDR2 FQNEAQ (reference sequence). V lost 6 bases and J lost 0, with 9 bases in between. The variable domain in full, with the rest retrieved from reference TRBV7-9 and TRBJ2-7, is DTGVSQNPRHKITKRGQNVTFRCDPISEHNRLYWYRQTLGQGPEFLTYFQNEAQLEKSRLLSDRFSAERPKGSFSTLEIQRTEQGDSAMYLCASRSGSSYEQYFGPGTRLTVT.

This clonotype was seen repeatedly, ten times or more. The chain employs TRBV12-5 and TRBJ2-3; no firm D call. CDR3 length equals 17 residues. Germline loops: CDR1 LGHNT, CDR2 FRNRAP. V gave up 0 bases and J gave up 0 bases, with 13 bases separating them. The CDR3 loop is CASGLVGQEDSTDTQYF. The CDR3 DNA is TGTGCTAGTGGTTTGGTAGGTCAAGAGGACAGCACAGATACGCAGTATTTT.

This clonotype was picked up a small number of times. The rearrangement uses TRBV4-3 and TRBJ2-1; D is possibly TRBD2 (5 bases). V was trimmed by 0 bases and J by 9 bases, leaving 9 bases between them. Germline V gene sequence: CDR1 LGHNA, CDR2 YSLEER. The CDR3 sequence is 13 residues long. CDR3 amino acids: CASSQDWGVEQFF. The CDR3 DNA follows: TGCGCCAGCAGCCAAGATTGGGGAGTTGAGCAGTTCTTC.

This clonotype was seen at least ten times. The rearrangement uses TRBV2 and TRBJ1-2, with 9 bases that match TRBD1. V lost 2 bases, J lost 6 bases, and 7 bases stayed unmatched. Per the germline V gene, CDR1 is SNHLY and CDR2 is FYNNEI. The CDR3 has 15 amino acids. CDR3 protein: CASSEKATGGHGYTF. CDR3 DNA sequence: TGTGCCAGCAGTGAAAAAGCTACAGGGGGCCATGGCTACACCTTC.

Ten or more counts support this clonotype. The CDR3 DNA reads as TGTGCCAGCATCCCCTCCCCATGGAGTCAGGGAAAAGAGACCCAGTACTTC. Amino acid sequence: CASIPSPWSQGKETQYF. The gene calls are TRBV6-1 and TRBJ2-5, with D maybe TRBD1 (5 bases). The V gene lost 7 bases and the J gene lost 3 bases, with 24 bases spanning the gap. CDR1 is MNHNS and CDR2 is SASEGT in the germline V gene. CDR3 length: 17 residues.

The gene calls are TRBV12-3 or TRBV12-4 and TRBJ2-1, with 11 bases aligning to TRBD2. J gave up 0 bases and V 5 bases, and 15 bases lay outside the gene matches. This CDR3 is 20 amino acids long. For the CDR3, the DNA is TGTGCCAGCAGTCCCCTCGGGCTAGCGGGGGGACTGAGCTCCTACAATGAGCAGTTCTTC. Its translation is CASSPLGLAGGLSSYNEQFF.

This clonotype was found a few times. The chain employs TRBV29-1 and TRBJ2-6; 11 nucleotides align to TRBD1. Germline V gene data show CDR1 as SQVTM and CDR2 as ANQGSEA. The CDR3 consists of 14 residues. V lost 6 bases, J lost 8 bases, and 6 bases stayed unmatched. CDR3: CSVVGQGETNVLTF. CDR3 in DNA: TGCAGCGTGGTGGGACAGGGGGAGACCAACGTCCTGACTTTC.

This clonotype has a handful of counts. The chain uses TRBV7-3 and TRBJ2-1, with D unclear. The CDR3 contains 13 residues. Germline CDR1 is SGHTA and CDR2 is FQGTGA. V was cut by 3 bases and J by 7 bases, with 10 bases left in between. CDR3 amino acids: CASSLFPGNEQFF. The CDR3 bases are TGTGCCAGCAGCTTGTTCCCTGGGAATGAGCAGTTCTTC.

The chain recombines TRBV20-1 with TRBJ2-1; 11 bases line up with TRBD2. Germline CDR1 DFQATT, CDR2 SNEGSKA (reference sequence). There are 18 residues in the CDR3. The V segment lost 1 base and the J segment 0 bases; nucleotides outside the gene matches: 8. The CDR3 nucleotides read TGCAGTGCTAGAGGATTAGCGGGAGGGTCGAGCTCCTACAATGAGCAGTTCTTC. Protein sequence: CSARGLAGGSSSYNEQFF.

The V call is TRBV5-1, the J call TRBJ2-1; TRBD2 matches at 11 bases. V dropped 4 bases and J dropped 4; count of bases not matched to a gene: 10. The germline V gene has CDR1 SGHRS and CDR2 YFSETQ. The CDR3 has 17 residues. In nucleotides, the CDR3 is TGCGCCAGCAGCAGACTACCGGGACTAGCGGATTACAATGAGCAGTTCTTC. Amino acids: CASSRLPGLADYNEQFF.

The genes are TRBV6-5 and TRBJ2-7, with 9 bases aligning to TRBD1. V lost 1 base, J lost 4 bases, and 8 bases stayed unmatched. This CDR3 is 16 amino acids long. The germline gives CDR1 MNHEY, CDR2 SVGAGI. The CDR3 DNA reads TGTGCCAGCAGTTACTTCCGACAGGGGGGCGAATACGAGCAGTACTTC. Protein sequence: CASSYFRQGGEYEQYF.

This clonotype was seen more than once but under ten times. The chain carries TRBV12-3 or TRBV12-4 and TRBJ2-2; D is uncertain. Deletions cut 5 bases from V and 4 bases from J, with 8 bases between. This CDR3 is 13 amino acids long. The CDR3 sequence: CASSGPSTGELFF. Written as DNA, the CDR3 is TGTGCCAGCAGTGGCCCTTCCACCGGGGAGCTGTTTTTT.